These T cell receptor beta chains were read from a single sample in a study of identical twins. TCRdb used MiXCR to reprocess the 5' RACE reads, holding one entry per CDR3 protein. The table shows roughly 1.6 million distinct CDR3 sequences, with around a third occurring only once. Source material: cord blood. These receptors were collected from a newborn girl in good health. Each CDR3 is given with its conserved first and last residue. The D gene is left open where the match is weak. Clone size is stated in some rows and not others, as once, few, many or a class when expanded.

size,V,J,D,DNA,CDR3
NA,TRBV20-1,TRBJ2-3,TRBD2,TGCAGTGCTCGCCCATTTATAGGCGGGAGGGCAGATACGCAGTATTTT,CSARPFIGGRADTQYF
NA,TRBV12-3/TRBV12-4,TRBJ2-2,TRBD2,TGTGCCAGCATCTTGACTAGCGAGGGTGTCGGGGAGCTGTTTTTT,CASILTSEGVGELFF
NA,TRBV5-5,TRBJ2-1,TRBD1,TGTGCCAGCAGCTCCGGTACAGGGGATACCTACAATGAGCAGTTCTTC,CASSSGTGDTYNEQFF
NA,TRBV20-1,TRBJ2-4,NA,TGCAGTGCTAGATTCGGCCACCGACTCTCCTTAGCCAAAAACATTCAGTACTTC,CSARFGHRLSLAKNIQYF
NA,TRBV13,TRBJ2-1,NA,TGTGCCAGCAGCTTAGGCCTTCAGGGTAAGCAGTTCTTC,CASSLGLQGKQFF
many,TRBV4-1,TRBJ2-5,NA,TGTGCCAGCAGCCAAGACAGGGAGACCCAGTACTTC,CASSQDRETQYF
NA,TRBV10-3,TRBJ1-1,TRBD1,TGTGCCATCAGTGGGGGACAGGGGGCAGGGAACACTGAAGCTTTCTTT,CAISGGQGAGNTEAFF
NA,TRBV5-1,TRBJ2-7,NA,TGCGCCAGCAGCCGAGATAGCGGTTTCTCCTACGAGCAGTACTTC,CASSRDSGFSYEQYF
few,TRBV9,TRBJ2-1,NA,TGTGCCAGCAGCGTAGCCCCCAACCTAGGTGGCTATCAACTAAGGTACAATGAGCAGTTCTTC,CASSVAPNLGGYQLRYNEQFF
NA,TRBV12-3/TRBV12-4,TRBJ1-2,TRBD1,TGTGCCAGCACCCGATCCGGGACAGGGACCTACTATGGCTACACCTTC,CASTRSGTGTYYGYTF
NA,TRBV5-1,TRBJ2-3,NA,TGCGCCGGCAGCTTGGTAGCGAGCACAGATACGCAGTATTTT,CAGSLVASTDTQYF
few,TRBV4-2,TRBJ2-5,NA,TGTGCCAGCAGCCAAGCCTCCATGAGGGGGGCCAGAGGGGAGACCCAGTACTTC,CASSQASMRGARGETQYF
few,TRBV27,TRBJ2-5,TRBD2,TGTGCCAGCAGCCAGCGGGACGGTTCGACCCAGTACTTC,CASSQRDGSTQYF
few,TRBV9,TRBJ2-3,NA,TGTGCCAGCAGCCCTCCTGGACTAACTAGCACAGATACGCAGTATTTT,CASSPPGLTSTDTQYF
few,TRBV5-5,TRBJ1-1,TRBD1,TGTGCCAGCAGCCCTAACAGGGGGCGGTTTATGAACACTGAAGCTTTCTTT,CASSPNRGRFMNTEAFF
NA,TRBV20-1,TRBJ1-5,NA,TGCAGTGCTATCTCAGGGATCCAGCCCCAGCATTTT,CSAISGIQPQHF
NA,TRBV11-2,TRBJ1-5,NA,TGTGCCAGCAGCTTAGATTGGGGAGGCAATCAGCCCCGGCATTTT,CASSLDWGGNQPRHF
few,TRBV9,TRBJ2-1,NA,TGTGCCAGCAGCGCAGATAGCAGCTGGGAGACCCAGTTCTTC,CASSADSSWETQFF
many,TRBV6-1,TRBJ1-2,NA,TGTGCCAGCAGTGATCCGACAGGCTCTAACTATGGCTACACCTTC,CASSDPTGSNYGYTF
NA,TRBV5-1,TRBJ2-7,TRBD1,TGCGCCAGCAGCCCGGACAGGGCATCCTACAATGAGCAGTACTTC,CASSPDRASYNEQYF
NA,TRBV20-1,TRBJ2-4,NA,TGCAGTGCTAGAGATGAGACAGTGCCTAAAAACATTCAGTACTTC,CSARDETVPKNIQYF
many,TRBV3-1,TRBJ1-2,NA,TGTGCCAGCAGCCAAATATCTGGTTTTGGCTACACCTTC,CASSQISGFGYTF
few,TRBV7-9,TRBJ2-1,TRBD2,TGTGCCAGCAGCGCAGAGTTAGCGGGGGGGCCCCTTAATGAGCAGTTCTTC,CASSAELAGGPLNEQFF
NA,TRBV10-3,TRBJ2-3,NA,TGTGCCATCGGGCCTTCTAGCACAGATACGCAGTATTTT,CAIGPSSTDTQYF
many,TRBV10-3,TRBJ2-7,TRBD1,TGTGCCATCAGTGAGTCGGTAGGGACAGGGGTCTTGAACGAGCAGTACTTC,CAISESVGTGVLNEQYF
few,TRBV5-5,TRBJ2-7,NA,TGTGCCAGCAGCCTAACCCGCGGGTTGGGTGCCTACGAGCAGTACTTC,CASSLTRGLGAYEQYF
NA,TRBV12-3/TRBV12-4,TRBJ2-1,NA,TGTGCCAGCAGTCTATCAGGGAGGTCCTACGAGCAGTTCTTC,CASSLSGRSYEQFF
NA,TRBV12-3/TRBV12-4,TRBJ2-7,NA,TGTGCCAGCAGTTTTGGACAGCTCAATGAGCAGTACTTC,CASSFGQLNEQYF
NA,TRBV5-1,TRBJ2-7,NA,TGCGCCAGCAGCTTGGGTGGGGGCCTTTCCTACAATGAGCAGTACTTC,CASSLGGGLSYNEQYF
NA,TRBV20-1,TRBJ1-4,TRBD1,TGCAGTGCAACCGGGACAGGGGGCAAAAAACTGTTTTTT,CSATGTGGKKLFF
few,TRBV20-1,TRBJ2-4,NA,TGCAGTGCTAGTTATCCCGGGGGTAGCAAAAACATTCAGTACTTC,CSASYPGGSKNIQYF
NA,TRBV4-1,TRBJ2-2,TRBD2,TGCGCCAGCAGCCCCCCGGGACTAGCGGGGAGTGGGAACACCGGGGAGCTGTTTTTT,CASSPPGLAGSGNTGELFF
few,TRBV6-5,TRBJ1-1,NA,TGTGCCAGCAGTTACTCCCGGATCACTGAAGCTTTCTTT,CASSYSRITEAFF
NA,TRBV20-1,TRBJ2-1,TRBD2,TGCAGTGCTAGAGATGGAAGCGGGAGAGGGAATGAGCAGTTCTTC,CSARDGSGRGNEQFF
NA,TRBV12-3/TRBV12-4,TRBJ2-7,NA,TGTGCCAGCAGTTTGGGAGGGGGCCTGTCCAATGAGCAGTACTTC,CASSLGGGLSNEQYF
few,TRBV10-3,TRBJ1-1,NA,TGTGCCATCAGTGAGAACAGGGCCATGAACACTGAAGCTTTCTTT,CAISENRAMNTEAFF
NA,TRBV27,TRBJ1-2,TRBD1,TGTGCCAGCAGTTTCTGGGTACAGGGGGATCACTATGGCTACACCTTC,CASSFWVQGDHYGYTF
NA,TRBV25-1,TRBJ2-3,NA,TGTGCCAGCACCATCGTATTGGGGTTCCGCACAGATACGCAGTATTTT,CASTIVLGFRTDTQYF
NA,TRBV20-1,TRBJ2-3,NA,TGCAGTGCTAGAGATCTGAGGAGTAGCACAGATACGCAGTATTTT,CSARDLRSSTDTQYF
NA,TRBV7-2,TRBJ1-5,NA,TGTGCCAGCAGCTTAGTCCCGTCGGGGCCCCAGCATTTT,CASSLVPSGPQHF
NA,TRBV20-1,TRBJ1-1,TRBD1,TGCAGTGCTAGTCTCGGGACAGAGAACACTGAAGCTTTCTTT,CSASLGTENTEAFF
NA,TRBV3-1,TRBJ2-2,TRBD2,TGTGCCAGCAGTTACGGGACTACAAGAACCGGGGAGCTGTTTTTT,CASSYGTTRTGELFF
many,TRBV7-2,TRBJ2-1,NA,TGTGCCAGCAGCCCTAGACTACCAGGGAATGAGCAGTTCTTC,CASSPRLPGNEQFF
NA,TRBV28,TRBJ2-7,NA,TGTGCCAGCAGTTTCGGCATGCTCAACGAGCAGTACTTC,CASSFGMLNEQYF
few,TRBV29-1,TRBJ2-7,TRBD2,TGCAGCGTTGAATCTAGCGGGAGCTCCTACAATGAGCAGTACTTC,CSVESSGSSYNEQYF
NA,TRBV20-1,TRBJ2-1,NA,TGCAGTGCTACCGCAGCGGAAGCATCCTACAATGAGCAGTTCTTC,CSATAAEASYNEQFF
NA,TRBV4-1,TRBJ2-1,NA,TGCGCCAGCAGCCACCCCGGCCGGACGGTCAATAATGAGCAGTTCTTC,CASSHPGRTVNNEQFF
few,TRBV12-3/TRBV12-4,TRBJ2-5,NA,TGTGCCAGCAGTTTAGGTGGGCTGTACTTC,CASSLGGLYF
few,TRBV15,TRBJ2-3,NA,TGTGCCACCAGCAGAGATAAGCGGTACACAGATACGCAGTATTTT,CATSRDKRYTDTQYF
once,TRBV2,TRBJ2-2,NA,TGTGCCAGCAGTGTCGGGGGGCCTGGGGAGCTGTTTTTT,CASSVGGPGELFF
NA,TRBV12-3/TRBV12-4,TRBJ2-3,TRBD1,TGTGCCAGCAGCCCCCGGGACAGGATGTCCACAGATACGCAGTATTTT,CASSPRDRMSTDTQYF
NA,TRBV5-1,TRBJ2-4,NA,TGCGCCAGCAGGCCCCGCGAACAGGGGGCTAGCGGGAGCGGTAACATTCAGTACTTC,CASRPREQGASGSGNIQYF
many,TRBV4-2,TRBJ2-1,NA,TGTGCCAGCAGCCAAGATGGGGGGCCAAATGAGCAGTTCTTC,CASSQDGGPNEQFF
NA,TRBV5-1,TRBJ2-1,TRBD2,TGCGCCAGCAGCTTGGAGACTAGCGGTCCTACCTACGAGCAGTTCTTC,CASSLETSGPTYEQFF
NA,TRBV4-1,TRBJ2-7,NA,TGCGCCAGCAGCCAAGAAGGGTTCCGGGAACCTTACAATGAGCAGTACTTC,CASSQEGFREPYNEQYF
few,TRBV20-1,TRBJ2-5,TRBD2,TGCAGTGCTAGGGAGACTAGCGGCCAAGAGACCCAGTACTTC,CSARETSGQETQYF
NA,TRBV20-1,TRBJ2-3,NA,TGCAGTGCTAGAGATCAGCGGGCGTCAGATACGCAGTATTTT,CSARDQRASDTQYF
NA,TRBV7-2,TRBJ1-5,NA,TGTGCCAGCAGCTTATTTCAGGGAGTCAGTCAGCCCCAGCATTTT,CASSLFQGVSQPQHF
NA,TRBV9,TRBJ2-7,NA,TGTGCCAGCAGCGTAAGTTTTTCTAGCGTGGGTTCCTACGAGCAGTACTTC,CASSVSFSSVGSYEQYF